This TCR beta chain originates from a study of cytomegalovirus exposure and HLA in healthy donors. Study-wide points: Cytomegalovirus association was assigned to about 180 TCR beta chains.

This clone was detected only a few times. Its antigen remains unidentified. PCR amplification relied on 60 Vbeta primers (plus 13 Jbeta primers). Clones were sequenced by immunoSEQ multiplex PCR, and TCRdb holds only the in-frame ones, with some missing. The sample includes about 200,000 clones, roughly 80% of them seen just once. V dropped 1 base and J dropped 1 base, with 9 bases sitting between them. The germline CDR1 and CDR2 sequences are SGHAT and FQNNGV. The CDR3 length is 15 residues. The chain employs TRBV11-2 and TRBJ2-3; weak D call: TRBD2 (5 bases). Sequenced: PBMCs. The TCR originated in a male donor in good health and CMV-seropositive. The CDR3 bases are TGTGCCAGCAGCTTAGGTGGAGGTGGCACAGATACGCAGTATTTT. This encodes CASSLGGGGTDTQYF.